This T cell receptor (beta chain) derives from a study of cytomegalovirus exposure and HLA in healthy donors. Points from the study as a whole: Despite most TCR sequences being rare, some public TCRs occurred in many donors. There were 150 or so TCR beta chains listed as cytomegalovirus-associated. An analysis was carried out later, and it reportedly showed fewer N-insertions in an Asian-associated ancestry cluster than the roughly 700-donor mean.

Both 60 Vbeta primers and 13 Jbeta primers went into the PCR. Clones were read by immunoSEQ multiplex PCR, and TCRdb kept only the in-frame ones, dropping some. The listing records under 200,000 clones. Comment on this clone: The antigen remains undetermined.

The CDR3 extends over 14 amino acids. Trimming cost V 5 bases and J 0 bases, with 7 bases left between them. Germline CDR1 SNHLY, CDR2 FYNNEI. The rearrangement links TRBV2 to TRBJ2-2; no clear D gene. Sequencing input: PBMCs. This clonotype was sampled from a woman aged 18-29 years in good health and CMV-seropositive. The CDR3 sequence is CASSYRTNTGELFF. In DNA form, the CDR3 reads TGTGCCAGCAGTTACAGAACGAACACCGGGGAGCTGTTTTTT.